The clone carrying this TCR beta chain was detected only a few times. Study processing details: The authors estimated nucleated cell counts from reference gene primer amplification. Sequencing was performed with immunoSEQ multiplex PCR; in TCRdb, only in-frame clones are kept and a portion is missing. Clone size and V and J calls were adopted from that table, with D and trimming inferred from the DNA. This table holds roughly 250,000 clones, 82% found once. This entry comes from a study of blood T cell repertoires in COVID-19. In the study overall: Acute and convalescent COVID-19 specimens originated in the United States, Italy and Spain. Nucleic acid was either cDNA or gDNA, and it came from T cells, B-cell-depleted T cells, or PBMCs.

This CDR3 contains 14 residues. Germline V gene lookup returns CDR1 MNHEY and CDR2 SVGEGT. Trimming removed 0 bases at V and 7 bases at J, with 9 bases between. Material for sequencing was peripheral blood. The chain joins TRBV6-2 or TRBV6-3 to TRBJ2-2; TRBD2 is a possible D gene (6 bases). This receptor was taken from a woman aged 55 to 70 with active or convalescent COVID-19. The CDR3 DNA reads TGTGCCAGCAGTTACTCGGGAGGTTACGGGGAGCTGTTTTTT. Protein: CASSYSGGYGELFF.